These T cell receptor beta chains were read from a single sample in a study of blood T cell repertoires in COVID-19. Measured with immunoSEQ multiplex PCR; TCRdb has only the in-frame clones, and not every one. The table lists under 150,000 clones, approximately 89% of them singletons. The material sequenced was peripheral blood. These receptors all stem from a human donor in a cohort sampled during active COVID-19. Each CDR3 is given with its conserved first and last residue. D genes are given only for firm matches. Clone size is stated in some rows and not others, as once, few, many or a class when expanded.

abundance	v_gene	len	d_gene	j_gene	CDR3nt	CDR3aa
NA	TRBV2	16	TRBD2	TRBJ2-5	TGTGCCAGCAGTGAAGGGCTAGCGGGTGGGGGAGAGACCCAGTACTTC	CASSEGLAGGGETQYF
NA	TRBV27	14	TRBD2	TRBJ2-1	TGTGCCAGCAGCGTACTAGCGGGGGGCCTTCGGGAGTTCTTC	CASSVLAGGLREFF
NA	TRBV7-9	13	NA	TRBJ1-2	TGTGCCAGCAGCTCCGACAGGCATGGGGGCTACACCTTC	CASSSDRHGGYTF
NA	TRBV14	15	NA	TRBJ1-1	TGTGCCAGCAGCCGCCAGATGCTTGGGAACACTGAAGCTTTCTTT	CASSRQMLGNTEAFF
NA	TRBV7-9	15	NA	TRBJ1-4	TGTGCCAGCAGCTTAGGGCGCAGGGGAAGTGAAAAACTGTTTTTT	CASSLGRRGSEKLFF
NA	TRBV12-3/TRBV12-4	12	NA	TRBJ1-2	TGTGCCAGCAGTTTCGGGGGGGTCGGCTACACCTTC	CASSFGGVGYTF
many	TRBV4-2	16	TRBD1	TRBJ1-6	TGTGCCAGCAGCCAAGGTACCGACAGGGACGGTTCACCCCTCCACTTT	CASSQGTDRDGSPLHF
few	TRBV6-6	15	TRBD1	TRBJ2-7	TGTGCCAGCACACCACGACAGGGCAGCTCCTACGAGCAGTACTTC	CASTPRQGSSYEQYF
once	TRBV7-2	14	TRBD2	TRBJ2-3	TGTGCCAGCAGCTATGGCGGGGGGGCAGATACGCAGTATTTT	CASSYGGGADTQYF
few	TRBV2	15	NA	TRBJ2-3	TGTGCCAGCAGTAGGGACTTTACTAGCACAGATACGCAGTATTTT	CASSRDFTSTDTQYF
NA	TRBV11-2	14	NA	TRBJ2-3	TGTGCCAGCAGCCCGGGGGGCCGGACAGATACGCAGTATTTT	CASSPGGRTDTQYF
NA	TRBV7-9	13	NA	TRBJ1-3	TGCACCGGACAGACTGGGCTTGGAAACACCATATATTTT	CTGQTGLGNTIYF
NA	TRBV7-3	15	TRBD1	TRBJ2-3	TGTGCCAGCAGCTTAAGACAGGGAGTCCCAGATACGCAGTATTTT	CASSLRQGVPDTQYF
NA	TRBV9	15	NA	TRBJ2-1	TGTGCCAGCACCCCTTCTCCGGGCATCCAGGGCGAGCAGTTCTTC	CASTPSPGIQGEQFF